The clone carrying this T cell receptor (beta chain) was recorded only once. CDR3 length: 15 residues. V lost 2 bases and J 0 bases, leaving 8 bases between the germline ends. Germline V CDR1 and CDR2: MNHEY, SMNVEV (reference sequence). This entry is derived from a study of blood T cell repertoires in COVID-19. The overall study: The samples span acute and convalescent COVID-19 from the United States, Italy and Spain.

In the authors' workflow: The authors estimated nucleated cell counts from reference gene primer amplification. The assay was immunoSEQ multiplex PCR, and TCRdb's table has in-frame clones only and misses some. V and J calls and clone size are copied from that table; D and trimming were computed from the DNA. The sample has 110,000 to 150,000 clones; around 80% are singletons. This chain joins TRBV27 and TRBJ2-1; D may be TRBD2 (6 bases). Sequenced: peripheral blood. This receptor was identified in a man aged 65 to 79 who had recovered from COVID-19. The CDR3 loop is CASSLAGTSYNEQFF. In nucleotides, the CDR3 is TGTGCCAGCAGTTTAGCGGGAACCTCCTACAATGAGCAGTTCTTC.